This T cell receptor beta chain was observed in a study of human T cells and chemical hapten exposure. Study in general: Patches with 0.01% DPC went on the upper back, and the tests were read at 6 days.

Time point indicated: patch test 1, 2 weeks after DPC sensitization. Treatment denoted: therapeutic diphenylcyclopropenone sensitization with weekly scalp DPC. This clonotype has just a few counts. TCRdb itself ran the RACE reads through MiXCR, one entry per CDR3 protein. Counted here are 71,000 or so distinct CDR3 sequences, 9.8% occurring once; the ten biggest clones make up around 3.3%. Trimming cost V 8 bases and J 2 bases, with 3 bases left between them. CDR3 length equals 10 residues. The clonotype was recovered from a middle-aged woman with alopecia areata. Some clones in this sample may be carry-over from other donors' samples. The rearrangement uses TRBV12-3 or TRBV12-4 and TRBJ1-2; D not certain. The sample in question was whole blood, obtained in connection with sensitization to the hapten diphenylcyclopropenone (DPC). DNA for the CDR3: TGTGCCAGCGGGAACTATGGCTACACCTTC. Protein product: CASGNYGYTF.